This TCR delta chain was captured by sequencing in a study of DNA immune sequencing with unique molecular identifiers. Overall study context: Sequencing input was about 90 ng for enriched and 0.85 to 1 ug for non-enriched PBMC DNA.

This clone was recorded a few times. All 8 TRDV and 4 TRDJ genes were targeted in 32-plex amplification of genomic DNA. The library had 12-nucleotide UMIs introduced over 3 barcoding cycles, then a second adapter PCR. TCRdb reanalyzed the multiplex PCR reads using CATT. Of about 1,500 delta-chain clones listed, approximately 13% are singletons. The sequenced material came from gamma-delta T cells enriched from blood buffy coat, or unenriched PBMCs (not recorded which). The sequence came from a human donor in good health.

CDR3 loop: CACDTLGSLNPTDKLIF. The CDR3 coding sequence is TGTGCCTGTGACACCTTGGGTTCCCTAAACCCCACCGATAAACTCATCTTT. V usage is TRDV2 and J usage is TRDJ1; D is undetermined. The CDR3 covers 17 residues. Trimming cost V 0 bases and J 1 base, with 17 bases left between them. Per germline, CDR1 GEAIGNYY and CDR2 EKD.